The 18 T cell receptor beta chains reported below all come from one sample, sequenced in a study of shared clonotypes between healthy human individuals (dated by TCRdb to 2020 to 2022). Library preparation employed the immunoSEQ multiplex PCR assay. Drawn from immuneACCESS, this table holds only the in-frame rearrangements with V and J called that TCRdb kept. Clones are partly lost; checked studies trace under half to an unresolved V gene and leave the rest unexplained. The sample yields millions of clones; approximately 92% were counted once. The top ten constitute 0.11% to 0.15% of the sample. Sequencing was performed on naive CD4+ T cells sorted from blood. The intended sense of this specimen's cell subset or site label: CD45RA+ positively selected. These receptors all stem from a man aged 18 to 29 in good health.

This clone was observed once. This chain connects TRBV29-1 to TRBJ2-3; a weak D match, TRBD2 (6 bases). V was trimmed by 2 bases and J by 0 bases, leaving 18 bases between them. The CDR3 extends over 17 amino acids. Germline assignment: CDR1 SQVTM and CDR2 ANQGSEA. This chain's CDR3 is CSVEQDLGGSSTDTQYF. In DNA, the CDR3 is TGCAGCGTTGAACAGGACTTGGGGGGATCTAGCACAGATACGCAGTATTTT.

The chain couples TRBV4-2 to TRBJ2-1, with 12 bases identical to TRBD2. This CDR3 spans 17 amino acids. Germline loops: CDR1 LGHNA, CDR2 YNFKEQ. V lost 4 bases and J lost 7; bases outside the gene matches: 11. The CDR3 region has the DNA TGTGCCAGCAGCCGCCGGACTAGCGGGGAGGGGGTTAATGAGCAGTTCTTC. Its protein product is CASSRRTSGEGVNEQFF.

The V gene is TRBV27, the J gene TRBJ2-1; 8 bases fit TRBD2. Germline assignment: CDR1 MNHEY and CDR2 SMNVEV (reference sequence). The CDR3 covers 14 residues. The V gene end was trimmed by 5 bases and the J gene end by 8 bases; junction bases not matched to a gene: 8. CDR3 nucleotide sequence: TGTGCCAGCAGTAGCGGGAGAGCTATTCATGAGCAGTTCTTC. It specifies CASSSGRAIHEQFF.

The rearrangement links TRBV28 to TRBJ2-5; D remains unclear. Trimming pared 3 bases from V and 3 bases from J, leaving 14 bases between. CDR1 is MDHEN and CDR2 is SYDVKM in the germline V gene. The CDR3 sequence is 15 residues long. CDR3 loop: CASSLRQITKETQYF. The CDR3 bases are TGTGCCAGCAGTTTGAGGCAGATCACTAAAGAGACCCAGTACTTC.

The chain links TRBV7-9 to TRBJ2-2, with D possibly being TRBD1 (6 bases). The length of the CDR3 is 15 residues. Deletions cut 5 bases from V and 2 bases from J, with 12 bases between. Germline V gene lookup returns CDR1 SEHNR and CDR2 FQNEAQ (reference sequence). CDR3 loop: CASSQRQDNTGELFF. The CDR3 region has the DNA TGTGCCAGCAGCCAACGACAGGACAACACCGGGGAGCTGTTTTTT.

The chain couples TRBV7-2 to TRBJ2-7, with D possibly being TRBD2 (6 bases). This CDR3 region has 13 residues. Trimming shortened V by 6 bases and J by 1 base, and 10 bases separated the two germline ends. Germline V gene sequence: CDR1 SGHTA, CDR2 FQGNSA. CDR3 residues: CASRWTTSYEQYF. In DNA, the CDR3 is TGTGCCAGCAGATGGACTACGTCCTACGAGCAGTACTTC.

The genes are TRBV9 and TRBJ1-3; 10 nucleotides line up with TRBD1. Per germline, CDR1 SGDLS and CDR2 YYNGEE. CDR3 length equals 17 residues. V lost 3 bases and J lost 0; bases outside the gene matches: 6. The CDR3 DNA is TGTGCCAGCAGCGACGGACAGGGGGGTTACTCTGGAAACACCATATATTTT. It specifies CASSDGQGGYSGNTIYF.

Details on this clone: The same CDR3 is also encoded by other DNA sequences in this sample. V is TRBV18 and J is TRBJ2-5; weak D call: TRBD2 (5 bases). The CDR3 spans 14 residues. V gave up 0 bases and J gave up 2 bases, with 7 bases separating them. From germline, CDR1 is KGHSH and CDR2 LQKENI. In DNA, the CDR3 is TGTGCCAGCTCACCACCGGCGGGTCAAGAGACCCAGTACTTC. Encoded protein: CASSPPAGQETQYF.

The chain recombines TRBV7-5 with TRBJ2-5; the D call TRBD1 from the table was never checked on the DNA. TRBV7-5 is an annotated pseudogene. The CDR3 extends over 14 amino acids. CDR3 in DNA: TGTGCCAGAAGCTCACGGACAGGTCGGGAGACCCAGTACTTC. This gives the protein CARSSRTGRETQYF.

The chain links TRBV11-3 to TRBJ2-1; D is uncertain. Germline V gene sequence: CDR1 SGHNT, CDR2 YENEEA. The CDR3 is made up of 16 amino acids. Deletions cut 5 bases from V and 0 bases from J, with 14 bases between. The CDR3 reads CASSPATSHSYNEQFF. Here the CDR3 DNA reads TGTGCCAGCAGCCCTGCAACCTCCCACTCCTACAATGAGCAGTTCTTC.

The chain employs TRBV7-9 and TRBJ1-1; no clear D. V lost 7 bases to trimming and J lost 10 bases, with 13 bases between them. Looked up from germline, CDR1 is SEHNR and CDR2 is FQNEAQ (reference sequence). The CDR3 has 11 residues. Here the CDR3 DNA reads TGTGCCAGCACCTTGGGGATAGGAGCTTTCTTT. It translates to CASTLGIGAFF. The complete variable domain, with remaining parts taken from reference TRBV7-9 and TRBJ1-1, reads DTGVSQNPRHKITKRGQNVTFRCDPISEHNRLYWYRQTLGQGPEFLTYFQNEAQLEKSRLLSDRFSAERPKGSFSTLEIQRTEQGDSAMYLCASTLGIGAFFGQGTRLTVV.

V is TRBV29-1 and J is TRBJ2-7; 7 positions agree with TRBD2. This CDR3 contains 15 residues. The V gene end was trimmed by 1 base and the J gene end by 2 bases; junction bases not matched to a gene: 8. Germline CDR1 is SQVTM and CDR2 is ANQGSEA. The CDR3 DNA is TGCAGCGTTGAAGGGTCCCCGGGACTAACCTACGAGCAGTACTTC. It encodes CSVEGSPGLTYEQYF.

V gene TRBV11-2 combines with J gene TRBJ2-7, with TRBD1 matching over 7 bases. V was clipped by 5 bases and J by 4 bases; unmatched bases: 5. This CDR3 contains 13 residues. Germline V gene data show CDR1 as SGHAT and CDR2 as FQNNGV. The CDR3 spells CASSLPTGYEQYF. The CDR3 DNA reads TGTGCCAGCAGCCTACCGACAGGGTACGAGCAGTACTTC.

This chain joins TRBV28 and TRBJ1-6, with 8 bases fitting TRBD1. The junction had 11 bases not matched to a gene; V was cut back by 5 bases and J by 11 bases. CDR3 length: 15 amino acids. Germline assignment: CDR1 MDHEN and CDR2 SYDVKM. Here the CDR3 DNA reads TGTGCCAGCAGTACTTCCAGGACAGGGAGGACACCCCTCCACTTT. Translated: CASSTSRTGRTPLHF.

This chain uses TRBV30 with TRBJ2-2; 8 nucleotides match TRBD2. V lost 4 bases to trimming and J lost 1 base; unmatched junction nucleotides: 8. The CDR3 sequence is 16 residues long. Germline V gives CDR1 GTSNPN, CDR2 SVGIG (reference sequence). The CDR3 spells CAWNGAGAWNTGELFF. DNA of the CDR3: TGTGCCTGGAATGGAGCGGGGGCCTGGAACACCGGGGAGCTGTTTTTT.

The J gene is TRBJ1-4, the V gene TRBV30; TRBD1 matches at 7 bases. The CDR3 is 14 amino acids. V was clipped by 1 base and J by 5 bases; unmatched bases: 4. Germline CDR1 reads GTSNPN; CDR2 reads SVGIG (reference sequence). The CDR3 sequence: CAWSGRQGNEKLFF. The CDR3 DNA sequence: TGTGCCTGGAGTGGAAGACAGGGAAATGAAAAACTGTTTTTT.

Of note for this clone: The sample has other DNA sequences that encode this CDR3 too. CDR3 in DNA: TGTGCCTGGAAAGGTAGCTACGAGCAGTACTTC. It is translated as CAWKGSYEQYF. V is TRBV30 and J is TRBJ2-7; D not certain. V gave up 4 bases and J gave up 3 bases, with 7 bases separating them. The CDR3 runs 11 residues. CDR1 is GTSNPN, CDR2 SVGIG, per germline (reference sequence).

The chain has TRBV19 and TRBJ1-5; 7 positions agree with TRBD1. CDR1 is LNHDA and CDR2 is SQIVND in the germline V gene (reference sequence). The J segment lost 4 bases and the V segment lost 7 bases, leaving 10 bases of the junction unmatched. CDR3 length: 15 amino acids. The CDR3 loop reads CASTPPGQSNQPQHF. Here the CDR3 DNA reads TGTGCCAGTACCCCGCCGGGACAGTCTAATCAGCCCCAGCATTTT.